Each of the 2 T cell receptor beta chains below was sequenced from the same sample in a study of response to subunit inactivated influenza vaccine. TCRdb independently ran MiXCR on the RT-PCR reads; one entry per CDR3 protein. The sample yields hundreds of thousands of distinct CDR3 sequences, about 11% seen once. This sample was shared with a second study, whose subject was T cells expressing NK-cell markers. From that paper: Researchers built TCR beta cDNA using 5'RACE template switching with UMIs.

Sequencing used PBMCs from blood, obtained on the day of vaccination. All receptors derive from a man aged 50 to 60 who received an inactivated influenza vaccine.

The chain carries TRBV5-6 and TRBJ2-5; D remains unclear. V was shortened by 1 base and J by 3 bases, with 10 bases between the two germline ends. CDR3 length: 14 amino acids. Germline CDR1 reads SGHDT; CDR2 reads YYEEEE. The chain's CDR3 is CASSLLSPEETQYF. CDR3 in DNA: TGTGCCAGCAGCTTGTTGTCTCCTGAAGAGACCCAGTACTTC.

This clonotype showed up many times. The chain links TRBV7-9 to TRBJ2-5; TRBD1 matches 8 bases. The CDR3 runs 15 residues. The V segment lost 1 base and the J segment 4 bases; nucleotides outside the gene matches: 5. Germline V gene data show CDR1 as SEHNR and CDR2 as FQNEAQ (reference sequence). CDR3 sequence (DNA): TGTGCCAGCAGCTTAGGAGTCAGGGGGCGAGAGACCCAGTACTTC. It encodes CASSLGVRGRETQYF.